The next 32 T cell receptor beta chains were all read from a single sample in a study of type 1 regulatory T cells. A single record per CDR3 protein comes from TCRdb applying MiXCR to the reads. The sample lists approximately 90,000 distinct CDR3 sequences; roughly a third were seen once. The sample consisted of CD4+ T cells, either the whole sample or a sorted fraction (not recorded which). These receptors all come from a human donor in good health.

As for this clonotype: It may be a read error: a sequence one base away is much more abundant. The chain uses TRBV10-3 and TRBJ2-2; TRBD2 agrees at 12 bases. CDR3 length: 15 amino acids. J gave up 6 bases and V 7 bases, and 6 bases lay outside the gene matches. Germline loops: CDR1 ENHRY, CDR2 SYGVKD. The CDR3 DNA sequence: TGTGCCATCACCTGGACTAGCGGGACGGCCGGGGAGCTGTTTTTT. The encoded protein is CAITWTSGTAGELFF.

V usage is TRBV30 and J usage is TRBJ1-2, with unresolved D. Per the germline V gene, CDR1 is GTSNPN and CDR2 is SVGIG (reference sequence). This CDR3 comprises 11 residues. The V end was cut by 4 bases, the J end by 8 bases, with 11 bases between. CDR3 loop: CAWNVPGGYTF. The CDR3, as DNA: TGTGCCTGGAATGTTCCGGGAGGCTACACCTTC.

The chain has TRBV18 and TRBJ2-5; a possible D gene is TRBD2 (5 bases). V was shortened by 5 bases and J by 4 bases, with 14 bases between the two germline ends. Germline values: CDR1 KGHSH, CDR2 LQKENI. This CDR3 region has 14 residues. The CDR3 sequence is CASSYIGSGETQYF. CDR3 DNA: TGTGCCAGCTCATATATTGGCAGCGGAGAGACCCAGTACTTC.

This clonotype was seen ten or more times. The rearrangement joins TRBV24-1 to TRBJ2-1; weak D call: TRBD2 (6 bases). Deletions cut 0 bases from V and 4 bases from J, with 12 bases between. CDR3 size: 16 residues. CDR1 is KGHDR, CDR2 SFDVKD, per germline. CDR3 sequence reads: CATSDLRVGGYNEQFF. CDR3 DNA sequence: TGTGCCACCAGTGATTTGCGGGTAGGAGGGTACAATGAGCAGTTCTTC.

CDR3 bases: TGTGCCACCATGGGGTCGACAGCAACTAATGAAAAACTGTTTTTT. As protein: CATMGSTATNEKLFF. The chain employs TRBV27 and TRBJ1-4, with D maybe TRBD1 (5 bases). The V gene lost 10 bases and the J gene lost 0 bases, with 15 bases spanning the gap. The CDR3 spans 15 residues. Germline assignment: CDR1 MNHEY and CDR2 SMNVEV (reference sequence).

This clonotype has only a few counts. The chain joins TRBV3-1 to TRBJ2-7; 13 positions agree with TRBD2. CDR3 length equals 18 residues. With V trimmed by 0 bases and J by 6 bases, 11 bases remained unmatched. Germline V gene sequence: CDR1 LGHDT, CDR2 YNNKEL (reference sequence). The DNA for the CDR3 is TGTGCCAGCAGCCAAGATGGAGGACTAGCGGGAGTTTATAGCGAGCAGTACTTC. This encodes CASSQDGGLAGVYSEQYF.

CDR3 sequence: CVTKGTSGHQETQYF. In nucleotides, the CDR3 is TGTGTCACGAAAGGGACTAGCGGGCATCAAGAGACCCAGTACTTC. The genes are TRBV27 and TRBJ2-5, with 12 bases that match TRBD2. Germline loops: CDR1 MNHEY, CDR2 SMNVEV (reference sequence). The CDR3 has 15 residues.

V usage is TRBV20-1 and J usage is TRBJ2-4, with 8 nucleotides matching TRBD1. V trimming: 1 base; J trimming: 5 bases; junction bases outside the gene matches: 13. Per the germline V gene, CDR1 is DFQATT and CDR2 is SNEGSKA (reference sequence). CDR3 size: 17 residues. The CDR3 here is CSARGSRTGWLENIQYF. The CDR3 DNA reads as TGCAGTGCTAGAGGGAGTCGGACAGGGTGGTTGGAAAACATTCAGTACTTC.

This clonotype has a single count. The chain links TRBV7-2 to TRBJ1-2; 7 positions agree with TRBD1. The J segment lost 5 bases and the V segment lost 3 bases, leaving 6 bases of the junction unmatched. Germline V gene data show CDR1 as SGHTA and CDR2 as FQGNSA. CDR3 length: 14 amino acids. The CDR3 DNA reads TGTGCCAGCAGCTTCCAGGGGGGACCTTATGGCTACACCTTC. Amino acids: CASSFQGGPYGYTF.

This clonotype was observed a handful of times. The chain uses TRBV5-1 and TRBJ2-3; no reliable D call. Germline V gene sequence: CDR1 SGHRS, CDR2 YFSETQ. This CDR3 comprises 14 residues. V was pared by 0 bases and J by 1 base, with 6 bases between. The CDR3 DNA sequence: TGCGCCAGCAGCTTGGGAATAGGCACAGATACGCAGTATTTT. Encoded protein: CASSLGIGTDTQYF.

The gene calls are TRBV20-1 and TRBJ2-2; 8 positions match TRBD2. The V segment lost 3 bases and the J segment 5 bases; nucleotides outside the gene matches: 8. The CDR3 covers 15 residues. Germline loops: CDR1 DFQATT, CDR2 SNEGSKA (reference sequence). The DNA for the CDR3 is TGCAGTGCTAGCCCGTCTGCTAGCGGGACCGGGGAGCTGTTTTTT. This translates into CSASPSASGTGELFF.

This clonotype was counted between two and nine times. CDR3 in amino acids: CASGRGSSYNEQFF. For the CDR3, the DNA is TGTGCCAGCGGTCGAGGTAGCTCCTACAATGAGCAGTTCTTC. J is TRBJ2-1 and V is TRBV12-3 or TRBV12-4; no definite D call. V lost 8 bases to trimming and J lost 0 bases, with 11 bases between them. CDR3 length equals 14 residues.

This clonotype turned up a few times. The rearrangement uses TRBV14 and TRBJ2-7; TRBD2 matches 15 bases. V gave up 3 bases and J gave up 2 bases; unmatched junction bases: 8. CDR1 and CDR2 (germline): SGHDN, FVKESK. The CDR3 contains 18 residues. The CDR3: CASSHLGLAGGGPYEQYF. CDR3 DNA: TGTGCCAGCAGCCATTTGGGACTAGCGGGAGGAGGTCCCTACGAGCAGTACTTC.

The chain recombines TRBV7-2 with TRBJ2-2; D is possibly TRBD1 (5 bases). The CDR3 is 18 amino acids. CDR1 is SGHTA, CDR2 FQGNSA, per germline. V shed 2 bases and J shed 6 bases, with 22 bases lying between them. The CDR3 reads CASSLNPPRGASAGELFF. CDR3 sequence (DNA): TGTGCCAGCAGCTTAAATCCCCCCCGTGGGGCTAGTGCCGGGGAGCTGTTTTTT.

This clonotype has more than one count but fewer than ten. J is TRBJ2-3 and V is TRBV6-5; D is tentatively TRBD1 or TRBD2 (5 bases each). Deletions cut 2 bases from V and 1 base from J, with 7 bases between. Looked up from germline, CDR1 is MNHEY and CDR2 is SVGAGI. The CDR3 has 14 amino acids. The CDR3 region has the DNA TGTGCCAGCAGTTACGGGGGTGGCACAGATACGCAGTATTTT. It yields the protein CASSYGGGTDTQYF.

The chain recombines TRBV20-1 with TRBJ1-5; TRBD1 is a possible D gene (5 bases). The CDR3 extends over 13 amino acids. Deletions cut 5 bases from V and 7 bases from J, with 15 bases between. The germline V gene has CDR1 DFQATT and CDR2 SNEGSKA (reference sequence). This CDR3 reads CSAAQGLNQPQHF. The DNA for the CDR3 is TGCAGTGCTGCCCAGGGATTAAACCAGCCCCAGCATTTT.

The chain carries TRBV2 and TRBJ2-5, with D perhaps matching TRBD1 (6 bases). The germline V gene has CDR1 SNHLY and CDR2 FYNNEI. Trimming left V 7 bases short and J 1 base short, with 19 bases between. This CDR3 comprises 16 residues. CDR3 sequence: CASKAAGGASQETQYF. The CDR3 DNA follows: TGTGCCAGCAAGGCCGCTGGGGGCGCGTCCCAAGAGACCCAGTACTTC.

This chain uses TRBV7-2 with TRBJ2-2, with 12 nucleotides matching TRBD2. The length of the CDR3 is 16 residues. The germline V gene encodes CDR1 SGHTA and CDR2 FQGNSA. Trimming took 1 base from V and 8 from J; bases not matched to a gene: 5. CDR3 coding DNA: TGTGCCAGCAGCTTAGGGGGACTAGCGGGCACTGGGGAGCTGTTTTTT. Translated: CASSLGGLAGTGELFF.

About this clonotype itself: A read error may produce the germline difference seen at one junction end. The CDR3 region has the DNA TGCAGCGTGACAGGGGGCTCTGGGGCCAACGTCCTGATTTTC. It translates to CSVTGGSGANVLIF. The chain couples TRBV29-1 to TRBJ2-6; 10 positions match TRBD1. CDR3 length: 14 residues. Germline V gene data show CDR1 as SQVTM and CDR2 as ANQGSEA.

This clonotype came up once. The chain recombines TRBV7-9 with TRBJ2-1; TRBD2 matches at 9 bases. V was clipped by 5 bases and J by 6 bases; unmatched bases: 8. The CDR3 loop spans 15 amino acids. Germline V gene sequence: CDR1 SEHNR, CDR2 FQNEAQ (reference sequence). Here the CDR3 DNA reads TGTGCCAGCAGCCCGCCCCTGCGGGAGGGCAATGAGCAGTTCTTC. Its translation is CASSPPLREGNEQFF.

This clonotype was seen a few times. The chain links TRBV19 to TRBJ2-1; TRBD2 agrees at 11 bases. This CDR3 is built from 16 residues. The V and J ends lost 4 bases and 5 bases, in that order; junction bases with no gene match: 7. The germline gives CDR1 LNHDA, CDR2 SQIVND (reference sequence). CDR3 sequence reads: CASSKVAGGSHNEQFF. For the CDR3, the DNA is TGTGCCAGTAGTAAAGTAGCGGGAGGGTCCCACAATGAGCAGTTCTTC.

A few counts support this clonotype. The chain uses TRBV20-1 and TRBJ2-3, with D perhaps TRBD2 (5 bases). The germline gives CDR1 DFQATT, CDR2 SNEGSKA (reference sequence). The ends were cut back, 4 bases at V and 0 bases at J, with 17 bases in the middle. The CDR3 is 16 residues long. The CDR3 sequence is CSATNPTGGSTDTQYF. In nucleotides, the CDR3 is TGCAGTGCTACGAACCCGACTGGAGGAAGCACAGATACGCAGTATTTT.

This clonotype appeared a few times. The rearrangement joins TRBV12-3 or TRBV12-4 to TRBJ2-3; 13 positions match TRBD2. Trimming took 3 bases from V and 4 from J; bases not matched to a gene: 10. CDR3 length: 18 amino acids. The CDR3 region is CASSLLTTSGRSADTQYF. The CDR3 DNA reads TGTGCCAGCAGTTTGTTAACGACTAGCGGGAGGAGTGCAGATACGCAGTATTTT.

V and J are TRBV20-1 and TRBJ2-5; D is unresolved. Germline CDR1 is DFQATT and CDR2 is SNEGSKA (reference sequence). V was pared by 3 bases and J by 5 bases, with 13 bases between. The CDR3 contains 13 residues. The CDR3, as DNA: TGCAGTGCTAGTGGCCGGATGGGCGAGACCCAGTACTTC. This translates into CSASGRMGETQYF.

The chain employs TRBV19 and TRBJ2-1; maybe TRBD2 (6 bases). Germline values: CDR1 LNHDA, CDR2 SQIVND (reference sequence). The CDR3 consists of 18 residues. V was clipped by 1 base and J by 9 bases, with 25 bases between them. CDR3 protein: CASSIVRPGSRGRGEQFF. CDR3 coding DNA: TGTGCCAGTAGTATAGTTCGACCCGGGAGTAGGGGACGTGGTGAGCAGTTCTTC.

Note on this clonotype: Germline and junction disagree at one end, which may indicate a read error. This chain links TRBV5-5 with TRBJ1-1; TRBD1 is a possible D gene (5 bases). Germline-derived CDR1 and CDR2 are SGHKS and YYEKEE (reference sequence). There are 13 residues in the CDR3. DNA for the CDR3: TGTGCCAGCGGCTTGGCGGGGGGCACTGAAGCTTTCTTT. This translates into CASGLAGGTEAFF.

This clonotype turned up a few times. The chain employs TRBV4-1 and TRBJ2-2; D remains ambiguous. Trimming shortened V by 0 bases and J by 3 bases, and 5 bases separated the two germline ends. CDR3 length equals 14 residues. CDR1 and CDR2 (germline): MGHRA, YSYEKL. As DNA, the CDR3 is TGCGCCAGCAGCCAAGATCGATACACCGGGGAGCTGTTTTTT. Protein: CASSQDRYTGELFF.

The chain recombines TRBV6-5 with TRBJ2-3; tentatively, D is TRBD2 (6 bases). The CDR3 contains 14 residues. The germline V gene has CDR1 MNHEY and CDR2 SVGAGI. V lost 6 bases and J 2 bases, leaving 12 bases between the germline ends. CDR3 in DNA: TGTGCCAGCAGAGGTGGACTACTCACAGATACGCAGTATTTT. Translation gives CASRGGLLTDTQYF.

V is TRBV3-1 and J is TRBJ2-5, with TRBD2 as a possible D gene (5 bases). Germline assignment: CDR1 LGHDT and CDR2 YNNKEL (reference sequence). The V end was cut by 5 bases, the J end by 4 bases, with 14 bases between. This CDR3 has 14 residues. The CDR3 here is CASSSQTEVETQYF. Here the CDR3 DNA reads TGTGCCAGCAGCTCCCAAACGGAGGTAGAGACCCAGTACTTC.

This rearrangement joins TRBV20-1 to TRBJ2-7, with 9 nucleotides matching TRBD2. V shed 3 bases and J 2 bases; nucleotides not matched to a gene: 5. Germline V gene lookup returns CDR1 DFQATT and CDR2 SNEGSKA (reference sequence). The CDR3 consists of 14 residues. DNA for the CDR3: TGCAGTGCTAGCTGGACTAGCGCAACCTACGAGCAGTACTTC. Its protein is CSASWTSATYEQYF.

For this clonotype: A read error may account for a junction end that differs from germline. The rearrangement uses TRBV5-1 and TRBJ2-1; 8 bases line up with TRBD1. There are 16 residues in the CDR3. From germline, CDR1 is SGHRS and CDR2 YFSETQ. In DNA, the CDR3 is TGCGCCGGCAGCTTCGCCCGAGGACAGGGATCCAATGAGCAGTTCTTC. This translates into CAGSFARGQGSNEQFF. Full variable domain (rest looked up from reference TRBV5-1 and TRBJ2-1): KAGVTQTPRYLIKTRGQQVTLSCSPISGHRSVSWYQQTPGQGLQFLFEYFSETQRNKGNFPGRFSGRQFSNSRSEMNVSTLELGDSALYLCAGSFARGQGSNEQFFGPGTRLTVL.

This clonotype was recorded only once. J is TRBJ2-1 and V is TRBV3-1; unclear D gene. Trimming took off 1 base at V and 0 bases at J, with 10 bases between the two ends. CDR3 length equals 16 residues. From germline, CDR1 is LGHDT and CDR2 YNNKEL (reference sequence). CDR3 sequence reads: CASSQARTSSYNEQFF. For the CDR3, the DNA is TGTGCCAGCAGCCAAGCCCGGACCTCCTCCTACAATGAGCAGTTCTTC.